The 25 T cell receptor delta chains below come from one sample, sequenced in a study of delta chains in infants with herpesvirus infections (dated by TCRdb to 2022 to 2023). Libraries were prepared through RT-PCR. These reads were obtained on an Illumina MiSeq. To generate TCR cDNA, RNA from PBMC was reverse transcribed using SuperScript II together with primers specific for the gamma chain and the delta chain. The public reads were reprocessed by TCRdb using CATT, and rows of matching DNA were later combined. This sample is represented by more than 1,500 delta-chain clones; about 30% of them were singletons. About 9.4% of the sample lies in the top ten. The sample was peripheral blood, taken at time point 1 of longitudinal follow-up. These TCRs come from a human donor who was a Ugandan infant, either HIV-exposed or HIV-unexposed (not recorded which).

The table lists this clone with a few counts. In DNA, the CDR3 is TGTGCTCTTGGGCCCCTTCCTCGCCGATCTGGGGGATACTCCACTCGGTACACCGATAAACTCATCTTT. The encoded protein is CALGPLPRRSGGYSTRYTDKLIF. This chain links TRDV1 with TRDJ1, with TRDD3 matching 11 bases. V was pared by 5 bases and J by 0 bases, with 26 bases of the junction left unmatched. The CDR3 extends over 23 amino acids. The germline V gene encodes CDR1 TSWWSYY and CDR2 QGS.

Turning to this clone: This clone may be a read error of a much larger clone one base away. The rearrangement joins TRDV1 to TRDJ1; D unclear. Germline CDR1 TSWWSYY, CDR2 QGS. This CDR3 comprises 13 residues. V lost 4 bases and J lost 5, with 11 bases in between. This CDR3 reads CALGALLSDKLIF. CDR3 in DNA: TGTGCTCTTGGGGCCCTCCTTTCTGATAAACTCATCTTT.

Comment on this clone: Since a far larger clone is one base different, this is likely a read error. The gene calls are TRDV2 and TRDJ3; 11 bases match TRDD3. The CDR3 extends over 15 amino acids. Looked up from germline, CDR1 is GEAIGNYY and CDR2 is EKD. The CDR3 here is CACDWGIRDARQMFF. The CDR3 nucleotides read TGTGCCTGTGACTGGGGGATACGGGACGCCCGACAGATGTTTTTC.

The chain is built from TRDV1 and TRDJ1; D may correspond to TRDD2 or TRDD3 (6 bases each). CDR1 and CDR2 from the germline V gene are TSWWSYY and QGS. The germline V and J ends were trimmed by 0 bases and 0 bases, with 20 bases remaining between them. The CDR3 loop spans 19 amino acids. The CDR3 spells CALGELIRILRGYTDKLIF. CDR3 sequence (DNA): TGTGCTCTTGGGGAACTAATCCGTATCCTACGGGGATACACCGATAAACTCATCTTT.

The chain couples TRDV1 to TRDJ1; D is unclear. CDR1 is TSWWSYY and CDR2 is QGS in the germline V gene. The CDR3 consists of 12 residues. The V end lost 0 bases, the J end lost 5 bases, and 4 bases lay between the germline ends. As DNA, the CDR3 is TGTGCTCTTGGGGAACTAGGGGATAAACTCATCTTT. Translating gives CALGELGDKLIF.

By sample fraction, this clone is large (0.1 to 1%). The chain recombines TRDV2 with TRDJ2, with 8 bases fitting TRDD3. The CDR3 consists of 15 residues. From germline, CDR1 is GEAIGNYY and CDR2 EKD. After removal of 0 bases from V and 4 bases from J, the junction contained 3 bases not matched to a gene. The chain's CDR3 is CACDTGGIGTAQLFF. The CDR3 region has the DNA TGTGCCTGTGACACCGGGGGGATAGGGACAGCACAACTCTTCTTT.

This clone is classed as large. The CDR3 DNA sequence: TGTGCCTGTGACACCTGGGGGAGCTCCTGGGACACCCGACAGATGTTTTTC. Its translation: CACDTWGSSWDTRQMFF. This chain joins TRDV2 and TRDJ3; 7 bases agree with TRDD3. This CDR3 comprises 17 residues. CDR1 is GEAIGNYY, CDR2 EKD, per germline. Trimming took 0 bases from V and 0 from J; bases not matched to a gene: 1.

This clone is medium-sized by share. The chain combines TRAV14/DV4 with TRDJ1, with 8 bases identical to TRDD3. There are 18 residues in the CDR3. Germline V gives CDR1 TSDPSYG, CDR2 QGSYDQQN (reference sequence). CDR3 loop: CALSEFEGGDRTTDKLIF. The CDR3 nucleotides are TGTGCTCTGAGTGAGTTCGAGGGGGGGGATAGAACCACCGATAAACTCATCTTT.

Concerning this clone: A much bigger clone sits one base away, suggesting this may be a read error. The chain employs TRDV1 and TRDJ1; 10 positions match TRDD3. The CDR3 totals 20 residues. Germline V gene lookup returns CDR1 TSWWSYY and CDR2 QGS. The CDR3 DNA reads as TGTGCTCTTGGGGAAACCCTACGACGTCCCTGGGGGATAACCACCAATAAACTCATCTTT. Translated, it gives CALGETLRRPWGITTNKLIF.

In this sample, this clone is large. The V and J genes are TRDV1 and TRDJ1, with D maybe TRDD2 (6 bases). The CDR3 is 20 amino acids. Germline CDR1 reads TSWWSYY; CDR2 reads QGS. Trimming stripped 5 bases from V and 0 bases from J, with 28 bases between. The CDR3 region is CALGTLPTRTSEVYTDKLIF. As DNA, the CDR3 is TGTGCTCTTGGGACCCTTCCCACCCGTACTTCAGAGGTGTACACCGATAAACTCATCTTT.

The chain carries TRDV2 and TRDJ3, with 8 bases that match TRDD3. Germline V gene sequence: CDR1 GEAIGNYY, CDR2 EKD. After removal of 1 base from V and 0 bases from J, the junction contained 7 bases not matched to a gene. CDR3 size: 19 residues. The CDR3 loop is CACDTTGGPSSWDTRQMFF. The CDR3 coding sequence is TGTGCCTGTGACACTACTGGGGGGCCTAGCTCCTGGGACACCCGACAGATGTTTTTC.

This sequence joins TRDV2 and TRDJ1; TRDD3 agrees at 7 bases. Losses at the gene ends were 0 bases for V and 0 bases for J; bases not matched to a gene: 15. From germline, CDR1 is GEAIGNYY and CDR2 EKD. The CDR3 is 19 amino acids. The CDR3 reads CACDTASGGRTCDTDKLIF. Here the CDR3 DNA reads TGTGCCTGTGACACCGCGAGTGGGGGACGCACCTGTGACACCGATAAACTCATCTTT.

This clone is categorized as medium-sized. V and J are TRDV1 and TRDJ1, with D perhaps matching TRDD2 (5 bases). V lost 4 bases, J lost 6 bases, and 21 bases lay in between. The CDR3 contains 16 residues. Germline CDR1 reads TSWWSYY; CDR2 reads QGS. CDR3 amino acids: CALGAASPWPKHKLIF. As DNA, the CDR3 is TGTGCTCTTGGGGCCGCTTCCCCCTGGCCCAAGCATAAACTCATCTTT.

This clone was observed once. This sequence may be a read error, since a much larger clone differs from it by one base. The chain joins TRDV2 to TRDJ1; no definite D call. The CDR3 extends over 12 amino acids. The V gene lost 7 bases and the J gene lost 1 base, with 9 bases spanning the gap. Germline V gene data show CDR1 as GEAIGNYY and CDR2 as EKD. DNA for the CDR3: TGTGCCTGGCAGCGGGTCACCGATAAACTCATCTTT. Translated: CAWQRVTDKLIF.

Only one count was recorded for this clone. A much bigger clone sits one base away, suggesting this may be a read error. This chain connects TRDV3 to TRDJ1; D is tentatively TRDD2 or TRDD3 (5 bases each). Trimming took 4 bases from V and 4 from J, leaving 28 bases between them. The CDR3 is 17 residues long. The germline gives CDR1 TVYSNPD, CDR2 GDNSRS (reference sequence). The CDR3 DNA reads as TGTGCCTCCACACCTACACGCGGTGGGGAGGTACGCGATAAACTCATCTTT. It is translated as CASTPTRGGEVRDKLIF. The variable domain in full, with the rest retrieved from reference TRDV3 and TRDJ1, is CDKVTQSSPDQTVASGSEVVLLCTYDTVYSNPDLFWYRIRPDYSFQFVFYGDNSRSEGADFTQGRFSVKHILTQKAFHLVISPVRTEDSATYYCASTPTRGGEVRDKLIFGKGTRVTVEP.

There are a few counts of this clone. This chain uses TRDV1 with TRDJ1, with TRDD3 matching over 8 bases. From germline, CDR1 is TSWWSYY and CDR2 QGS. CDR3 size: 15 residues. V shed 4 bases and J 1 base; nucleotides not matched to a gene: 5. The CDR3 coding sequence is TGTGCTCTTGGGGTCCCGGGGATACCCACCGATAAACTCATCTTT. Its translation is CALGVPGIPTDKLIF.

By share of the sample, this clone is medium-sized. This chain links TRDV1 with TRDJ1; weak D call: TRDD3 (10 bases). The CDR3 spans 21 residues. From germline, CDR1 is TSWWSYY and CDR2 QGS. V lost 4 bases and J lost 0, with 30 bases in between. CDR3 sequence reads: CALGANLPTGGSSRYTDKLIF. The CDR3 nucleotides read TGTGCTCTTGGGGCAAACCTTCCTACTGGGGGATCTTCCCGGTACACCGATAAACTCATCTTT.

This rearrangement joins TRDV1 to TRDJ1, with 10 bases that match TRDD3. This CDR3 has 22 amino acids. Germline CDR1 and CDR2: TSWWSYY and QGS. The trim removed 1 base at V and 0 bases at J, leaving 20 bases unmatched. CDR3 region: CALGEPTMWESGGYPYTDKLIF. In nucleotides, the CDR3 is TGTGCTCTTGGGGAACCCACTATGTGGGAAAGTGGGGGATACCCGTACACCGATAAACTCATCTTT.

The V call is TRDV1, the J call TRDJ1; TRDD3 matches 11 bases. J was trimmed by 3 bases and V by 5 bases; bases with no gene match: 17. CDR1 is TSWWSYY, CDR2 QGS, per germline. This CDR3 spans 19 amino acids. The CDR3 DNA is TGTGCTCTTGGGACTCATACGTACTGGGGGATATGCGGGGCCGATAAACTCATCTTT. Amino acid sequence: CALGTHTYWGICGADKLIF.

As to this clone: It may be a read error: a sequence one base away is much more abundant. V usage is TRDV1 and J usage is TRDJ1; D might be TRDD2 (9 bases). Deletions cut 1 base from V and 7 bases from J, with 37 bases between. Germline CDR1 TSWWSYY, CDR2 QGS. CDR3 length: 22 residues. In DNA form, the CDR3 reads TGTGCTCTTGGGGAACCGCCTTCCTACGACGAGATGGTACTGGGGGCCGCCCTTAAACTCATCTTT. This gives the protein CALGEPPSYDEMVLGAALKLIF.

This clone was detected once. A much bigger clone sits one base away, suggesting this may be a read error. Other DNA sequences in the same sample also yield this CDR3. The chain combines TRDV1 with TRDJ1, with 7 positions matching TRDD3. In germline, CDR1 is TSWWSYY, CDR2 QGS. The CDR3 consists of 19 residues. The trim removed 4 bases at V and 3 bases at J, leaving 20 bases unmatched. The CDR3 spells CALGARGPLTGVFADKLIF. CDR3 coding DNA: TGTGCTCTTGGGGCACGGGGGCCACTTACTGGGGTTTTCGCCGATAAACTCATCTTT.

The chain recombines TRDV1 with TRDJ1, with TRDD3 identical over 7 bases. This CDR3 has 20 residues. The V segment lost 1 base and the J segment 5 bases; nucleotides outside the gene matches: 22. Germline values: CDR1 TSWWSYY, CDR2 QGS. CDR3 amino acids: CALGEPNFPWGTYFGDKLIF. The CDR3 region has the DNA TGTGCTCTTGGGGAACCCAATTTTCCTTGGGGGACCTATTTTGGAGATAAACTCATCTTT.

Judged by abundance, this clone is large. The CDR3 sequence: CALGEKGWVRGYSLSSWDTRQMFF. The CDR3 coding sequence is TGTGCTCTTGGGGAAAAGGGATGGGTCCGGGGATACTCCTTAAGCTCCTGGGACACCCGACAGATGTTTTTC. The chain couples TRDV1 to TRDJ3; 8 bases align to TRDD3. The V gene end was trimmed by 2 bases and the J gene end by 0 bases; junction bases not matched to a gene: 21. The CDR3 has 24 residues. Germline CDR1 is TSWWSYY and CDR2 is QGS.

On this clone: It is likely a read error: a sequence one base away is far more abundant. The sample contains more than one DNA sequence encoding this CDR3. The V call is TRAV36/DV7, the J call TRDJ1, with 8 bases that match TRDD3. This CDR3 has 18 amino acids. Germline values: CDR1 VTNFRS, CDR2 LTSSGIE (reference sequence). The DNA for the CDR3 is TGTGCTGTGACGACCCCAGATTACTGGGGGCAGTACACCGACAAACTCATCTTT. Its translation is CAVTTPDYWGQYTDKLIF.

This clone is medium-sized (0.01 to 0.1%) within its sample. The CDR3 region is CAFPLFRTGGLYTDKLIF. CDR3 bases: TGTGCCTTCCCCCTCTTCCGTACTGGGGGTTTGTACACCGATAAACTCATCTTT. The J gene is TRDJ1, the V gene TRDV3; 8 bases are a match to TRDD3. The CDR3 extends over 18 amino acids. V shed 3 bases, J shed 0 bases, and the junction held 18 bases outside the gene matches. Germline CDR1 and CDR2: TVYSNPD and GDNSRS (reference sequence).